The 23 T cell receptor beta chains reported below all come from one sample, sequenced in a study of blood T cell repertoires in COVID-19. Some clones are missing from TCRdb's copy, which holds only in-frame ones; the method was immunoSEQ multiplex PCR. The table shows roughly 100,000 clones, with nearly 90% occurring only once. The sample was peripheral blood. These receptors were collected from a man between 45 and 60 years old with active COVID-19.

CDR3 coding DNA: TGTGCCTGGAGTGTACCCCCTAGCGGGGTCTATGAGCAGTTCTTC. This sequence encodes CAWSVPPSGVYEQFF. This rearrangement joins TRBV30 to TRBJ2-1, with 9 nucleotides matching TRBD2. The V segment lost 0 bases and the J segment 8 bases; nucleotides outside the gene matches: 8. Germline assignment: CDR1 GTSNPN and CDR2 SVGIG (reference sequence). The CDR3 runs 15 residues.

V is TRBV29-1 and J is TRBJ1-1, with 7 nucleotides matching TRBD1. After removal of 5 bases from V and 5 bases from J, the junction contained 5 bases not matched to a gene. In germline, CDR1 is SQVTM, CDR2 ANQGSEA. This CDR3 contains 12 residues. Written as DNA, the CDR3 is TGCAGCGTTACGACAGGGACGACTGAAGCTTTCTTT. Translation: CSVTTGTTEAFF.

In its sample, this clone was seen a few times. The chain recombines TRBV11-2 with TRBJ1-2; D is uncertain. V lost 0 bases to trimming and J lost 3 bases, with 11 bases between them. Germline CDR1 is SGHAT and CDR2 is FQNNGV. This CDR3 spans 15 amino acids. CDR3 sequence: CASSLDFRRHYGYTF. The CDR3 bases are TGTGCCAGCAGCTTAGATTTTAGGCGGCACTATGGCTACACCTTC.

Points on this clone: At one end, the junction sequence differs from germline, possibly due to a read error. This sequence joins TRBV5-5 and TRBJ1-5; D possibly corresponds to TRBD1 (5 bases). Germline CDR1 SGHKS, CDR2 YYEKEE (reference sequence). The CDR3 is 14 amino acids. The CDR3 region is CASSLGDSKQPQHF. CDR3 nucleotides: TGTGCCAGCAGCTTGGGTGACAGCAAACAGCCCCAGCATTTT.

The rearrangement links TRBV5-4 to TRBJ1-6; TRBD1 matches 7 bases. Germline V gene data show CDR1 as SGHNT and CDR2 as YYREEE (reference sequence). V shed 4 bases and J 6 bases; nucleotides not matched to a gene: 7. The CDR3 has 15 amino acids. CDR3 bases: TGTGCCAGCAGCCCCGGGACAGACGGTAATTCACCCCTCCACTTT. This encodes CASSPGTDGNSPLHF. Full variable domain (missing parts from reference TRBV5-4 and TRBJ1-6): ETGVTQSPTHLIKTRGQQVTLRCSSQSGHNTVSWYQQALGQGPQFIFQYYREEENGRGNFPPRFSGLQFPNYSSELNVNALELDDSALYLCASSPGTDGNSPLHFGNGTRLTVT.

The chain has TRBV5-1 and TRBJ2-2; 8 bases align to TRBD1. J was trimmed by 1 base and V by 7 bases; bases with no gene match: 3. Germline loops: CDR1 SGHRS, CDR2 YFSETQ. The CDR3 runs to 14 residues. CDR3 sequence reads: CASEGTGNTGELFF. The CDR3 DNA reads TGCGCCAGCGAGGGGACAGGGAACACCGGGGAGCTGTTTTTT.

The rearrangement uses TRBV5-1 and TRBJ1-2; TRBD1 is a possible D gene (6 bases). The V gene lost 4 bases and the J gene lost 2 bases, with 12 bases spanning the gap. This CDR3 comprises 14 residues. CDR1 and CDR2 (germline): SGHRS, YFSETQ. CDR3 region: CASSPDTGNYGYTF. CDR3 DNA: TGCGCCAGCAGCCCAGATACAGGGAACTATGGCTACACCTTC.

The genes are TRBV18 and TRBJ2-4; 7 nucleotides match TRBD2. After removal of 3 bases from V and 0 bases from J, the junction contained 2 bases not matched to a gene. This CDR3 region has 15 residues. Germline loops: CDR1 KGHSH, CDR2 LQKENI. CDR3 sequence reads: CASSPPGGAKNIQYF. DNA of the CDR3: TGTGCCAGCTCACCCCCGGGGGGAGCCAAAAACATTCAGTACTTC.

This clone was counted between two and nine times. The J gene is TRBJ2-3, the V gene TRBV9, with 7 bases aligning to TRBD1. The CDR3 has 15 amino acids. V lost 2 bases and J lost 5; bases outside the gene matches: 8. Germline loops: CDR1 SGDLS, CDR2 YYNGEE. This CDR3 is CASSVDGTVVDTQYF. In DNA form, the CDR3 reads TGTGCCAGCAGCGTCGACGGGACAGTCGTAGATACGCAGTATTTT.

This clone turned up a few times. The genes are TRBV7-8 and TRBJ2-3, with 10 bases matching TRBD1. The V and J ends lost 7 bases and 4 bases, in that order; junction bases with no gene match: 20. Germline-derived CDR1 and CDR2 are SGHVS and FQNEAQ. The CDR3 contains 19 residues. CDR3 sequence (DNA): TGTGCCAGCACCCCTTATCGTGTCTGGACAGGGGGGTTAGCAGATACGCAGTATTTT. Residues: CASTPYRVWTGGLADTQYF.

The chain uses TRBV29-1 and TRBJ2-5, with unresolved D. There are 12 residues in the CDR3. The ends were cut back, 3 bases at V and 2 bases at J, with 7 bases in the middle. The germline gives CDR1 SQVTM, CDR2 ANQGSEA. Written as DNA, the CDR3 is TGCAGCGTTGAGATCGGGCAAGAGACCCAGTACTTC. Translated, it gives CSVEIGQETQYF.

The genes are TRBV5-6 and TRBJ2-1; a possible D gene is TRBD2 (5 bases). The CDR3 runs 17 residues. The V end lost 1 base, the J end lost 0 bases, and 14 bases lay between the germline ends. Germline values: CDR1 SGHDT, CDR2 YYEEEE. The CDR3 DNA reads as TGTGCCAGCAGCTTGCGGAGGATCGCAAGCTCCTACAATGAGCAGTTCTTC. This encodes CASSLRRIASSYNEQFF.

The CDR3 here is CASSEYLQVNTEAFF. The CDR3 bases are TGTGCCAGCAGTGAATACCTGCAGGTGAACACTGAAGCTTTCTTT. The chain joins TRBV6-1 to TRBJ1-1, with no clear D. Trimming took 2 bases from V and 0 from J, leaving 10 bases between them. Germline CDR1 is MNHNS and CDR2 is SASEGT. This CDR3 comprises 15 residues.

The J gene is TRBJ2-7, the V gene TRBV6-2 or TRBV6-3; no reliable D call. The CDR3 is made up of 14 amino acids. V lost 2 bases to trimming and J lost 3 bases, with 11 bases between them. Germline V CDR1 and CDR2: MNHEY, SVGEGT. The CDR3 loop reads CASSYNGALYEQYF. Written as DNA, the CDR3 is TGTGCCAGCAGTTACAACGGAGCCCTCTACGAGCAGTACTTC.

Only one count was recorded for this clone. The J gene is TRBJ2-7, the V gene TRBV2; 8 bases are a match to TRBD1. With V trimmed by 6 bases and J by 3 bases, 10 bases remained unmatched. Germline values: CDR1 SNHLY, CDR2 FYNNEI. The CDR3 sequence is 15 residues long. The CDR3 bases are TGTGCCAGCAGGGGTATGACAGGGGCCATCTACGAGCAGTACTTC. Amino acid sequence: CASRGMTGAIYEQYF.

This clone was observed a handful of times. This chain links TRBV10-1 with TRBJ1-3, with 7 bases lining up with TRBD1. CDR3 length: 17 amino acids. The germline gives CDR1 WNHNN, CDR2 SYGVQD (reference sequence). The V and J ends lost 2 bases and 2 bases, in that order; junction bases with no gene match: 9. This CDR3 is CASSEGTRDSPGNTIYF. CDR3 sequence (DNA): TGCGCCAGCAGTGAGGGAACCCGGGACAGTCCTGGAAACACCATATATTTT.

This clone showed up just a few times. This chain connects TRBV4-1 to TRBJ2-7; no clear D gene. Per the germline V gene, CDR1 is MGHRA and CDR2 is YSYEKL. This CDR3 has 16 amino acids. V lost 1 base, J lost 6 bases, and 19 bases lay in between. As DNA, the CDR3 is TGCGCCAGCAGCCAAGTCGACATGGTTACCTCTGGCGAGCAGTACTTC. It is translated as CASSQVDMVTSGEQYF.

The rearrangement links TRBV9 to TRBJ1-2; tentatively, D is TRBD1 (6 bases). CDR1 SGDLS and CDR2 YYNGEE come from the germline V gene. The V gene lost 2 bases and the J gene lost 3 bases, with 11 bases spanning the gap. There are 14 residues in the CDR3. In DNA, the CDR3 is TGTGCCAGCAGCGTTGGGGGGGCAGACTATGGCTACACCTTC. This codes for CASSVGGADYGYTF.

The genes are TRBV30 and TRBJ1-2; D might be TRBD1 (5 bases). The V end lost 0 bases, the J end lost 0 bases, and 14 bases lay between the germline ends. From germline, CDR1 is GTSNPN and CDR2 SVGIG (reference sequence). This CDR3 spans 16 amino acids. The DNA of the CDR3 is TGTGCCTGGAGTGTAATAGGGGAGGTTCCTAACTATGGCTACACCTTC. It codes for CAWSVIGEVPNYGYTF.

This clone was observed once. The chain joins TRBV9 to TRBJ1-2; the match to TRBD1 covers 8 bases. V shed 0 bases and J 6 bases; nucleotides not matched to a gene: 13. Per the germline V gene, CDR1 is SGDLS and CDR2 is YYNGEE. There are 17 residues in the CDR3. CDR3 residues: CASSVELEATGADGYTF. The DNA for the CDR3 is TGTGCCAGCAGCGTAGAACTCGAGGCGACAGGGGCAGATGGCTACACCTTC.

The J gene is TRBJ2-3, the V gene TRBV13; 8 nucleotides match TRBD2. The CDR3 runs 14 residues. CDR1 is PRHDT and CDR2 is FYEKMQ in the germline V gene (reference sequence). J lost 1 base, V lost 4 bases, and 1 base had no gene match. DNA for the CDR3: TGTGCCAGCAGCTCCGGGGGGGGCACAGATACGCAGTATTTT. Protein product: CASSSGGGTDTQYF.

This clone was recorded once. This rearrangement joins TRBV7-2 to TRBJ1-2; 9 nucleotides align to TRBD1. J gave up 1 base and V 2 bases, and 8 bases lay outside the gene matches. CDR1 is SGHTA, CDR2 FQGNSA, per germline. This CDR3 is 17 amino acids long. CDR3 residues: CASSLTGTGGNNYGYTF. The DNA of the CDR3 is TGTGCCAGCAGCTTAACGGGAACAGGGGGCAATAACTATGGCTACACCTTC.

The chain links TRBV5-1 to TRBJ2-4; the D is unclear. The CDR3 runs to 15 residues. Trimming removed 1 base at V and 0 bases at J, with 8 bases between. Germline V CDR1 and CDR2: SGHRS, YFSETQ. CDR3 region: CASSLPGGAKNIQYF. The CDR3 DNA reads TGCGCCAGCAGCTTGCCGGGTGGAGCCAAAAACATTCAGTACTTC. Using reference TRBV5-1 and TRBJ2-4 for the parts outside the CDR3, the full variable domain is KAGVTQTPRYLIKTRGQQVTLSCSPISGHRSVSWYQQTPGQGLQFLFEYFSETQRNKGNFPGRFSGRQFSNSRSEMNVSTLELGDSALYLCASSLPGGAKNIQYFGAGTRLSVL.